These T cell receptor beta chains were read from a single sample in a study of blood T cell repertoires in COVID-19. The table came from immunoSEQ multiplex PCR; TCRdb's copy has only in-frame clones and leaves some out. This table has under 150,000 clones, roughly 81% appearing once. Sequencing was performed on peripheral blood. The source of these receptors is a human donor in a cohort sampled during active COVID-19. CDR3s include the opening cysteine and the closing phenylalanine or tryptophan. The D gene is left open where the match is weak. The size entry is marked missing in some rows and otherwise reads once, few, many or a size class.

CDR3 DNA	CDR3 protein	D gene	clone size	V gene	J gene
TGTGCCAGCAGCAACACAGGGAACTACGAGCAGTACTTC	CASSNTGNYEQYF	NA	NA	TRBV13	TRBJ2-7
TGTGCCAGCAGTAAGACGGACAGGGTCCTCTATGGCTACACCTTC	CASSKTDRVLYGYTF	TRBD1	medium-sized	TRBV7-9	TRBJ1-2
TGTGCCAGCAGAAATAGCGGGGGGGATCTGGGTAGGGGAAACATTCAGTACTTC	CASRNSGGDLGRGNIQYF	TRBD2	NA	TRBV3-1/TRBV3-2	TRBJ2-4
TGTGCCAGCAGTCACAACCGACAGGGGATGGGAGAAAAACTGTTTTTT	CASSHNRQGMGEKLFF	TRBD1	NA	TRBV3-1/TRBV3-2	TRBJ1-4
TGTGCCAGCAGCGCAAGCGGGGGGAACCAAGAGACCCAGTACTTC	CASSASGGNQETQYF	TRBD2	NA	TRBV7-8	TRBJ2-5
TGCGCCAGCACCCGGGGGGACCGGGACAATGAAAAACTGTTTTTT	CASTRGDRDNEKLFF	NA	NA	TRBV4-1	TRBJ1-4
TGTGCCAGCAACAGGGGCAATCAGCCCCAGCATTTT	CASNRGNQPQHF	NA	many	TRBV3-1/TRBV3-2	TRBJ1-5
TGTGCCAGCAGCAACGAGGGTTGGGGGGGGAATTCACCCCTCCACTTT	CASSNEGWGGNSPLHF	NA	few	TRBV9	TRBJ1-6
TGTGCCAGCTCACCGGACAGGGGATCTAGCAATCAGCCCCAGCATTTT	CASSPDRGSSNQPQHF	TRBD1	NA	TRBV18	TRBJ1-5
TGTGCCTGGAGCGGGAGTAGAGGGGAGACCCAGTACTTC	CAWSGSRGETQYF	NA	few	TRBV30	TRBJ2-5
TGTGCCAGCAGCTTATCAGTTCGGAACACTGAAGCTTTCTTT	CASSLSVRNTEAFF	NA	NA	TRBV11-1	TRBJ1-1
TGTGCCAGCAGCTTAGGAGCCCCAGGACAGGACAATGAGCAGTTCTTC	CASSLGAPGQDNEQFF	TRBD1	NA	TRBV5-4	TRBJ2-1
TGTGCCAGCGGGCCAGACCGAAAACTGTTTTTT	CASGPDRKLFF	NA	NA	TRBV28	TRBJ1-4
TGCGCCAGCAGCTCTCGTGGAGGAGGTCAAGAGACCCAGTACTTC	CASSSRGGGQETQYF	NA	once	TRBV4-1	TRBJ2-5
TGTGCCAGCAGCCGAGAGAGGGACACCGGGGAGCTGTTTTTT	CASSRERDTGELFF	NA	NA	TRBV14	TRBJ2-2
TGCAGCGTCCTCACTCTCGGGACAGGGAACGGCTACACCTTC	CSVLTLGTGNGYTF	TRBD1	NA	TRBV29-1	TRBJ1-2
TGTGCCAGCAGCGTCGGAACCAGGGTCAGCTATGGCTACACCTTC	CASSVGTRVSYGYTF	NA	NA	TRBV9	TRBJ1-2
TGTGCCAGTAGTTCCCCCCCGGGGACAGGGGGCCCATACGAGCAGTACTTC	CASSSPPGTGGPYEQYF	TRBD1	NA	TRBV19	TRBJ2-7
TGTGCCAGCAGCCCGCCCCGCGGGAATGAGCAGTTCTTC	CASSPPRGNEQFF	NA	NA	TRBV5-4	TRBJ2-1
TGTGCCAGCAGCCAGGGAGTGGGCACAGATACGCAGTATTTT	CASSQGVGTDTQYF	NA	NA	TRBV3-1/TRBV3-2	TRBJ2-3
TGTGCCAGCTCACCAAACCGGGGGGCGTTCGGCGGCTACACCTTC	CASSPNRGAFGGYTF	NA	NA	TRBV18	TRBJ1-2
TGTGCCTGGAGTGGGCTCGGGGATCGGATCTCTGGAAACACCATATATTTT	CAWSGLGDRISGNTIYF	NA	NA	TRBV30	TRBJ1-3
TGTGCCAGCAGCCCACACCTGACTCAGGGCGTGTACTTC	CASSPHLTQGVYF	NA	many	TRBV6-5	TRBJ2-7
TGTGCCTGGGCTATGGACAGGGGGACCTCCTACACCTTC	CAWAMDRGTSYTF	TRBD1	NA	TRBV30	TRBJ1-2
TGTGCCAGAAGGGACGGACAGCGAAGGCAGCCCCAGCATTTT	CARRDGQRRQPQHF	NA	once	TRBV7-5	TRBJ1-5
TGTGCCAGCAGAAAAGAGGCTGCCGGGGAAGGTGAGCAGTTCTTC	CASRKEAAGEGEQFF	NA	once	TRBV5-4	TRBJ2-1
TGTGCCAGCTCACCGGCAGGTAAGAACACTGAAGCTTTCTTT	CASSPAGKNTEAFF	NA	NA	TRBV18	TRBJ1-1
TGTGCCAGCAGTTACGGAGGTAGCGGACAAACAGATACGCAGTATTTT	CASSYGGSGQTDTQYF	NA	NA	TRBV6-5	TRBJ2-3
TGCGCCAGCAGCCATAACACAGGGGGTGGGGCCAACGTCCTGACTTTC	CASSHNTGGGANVLTF	TRBD1	once	TRBV5-1	TRBJ2-6